The 5 T cell receptor beta chains given below trace back to one sample, sequenced in a study of shared clonotypes between healthy human individuals. It was CD45RO-negative cells, positively selected for CCR7, that made up naive CD8 cells, with terminally differentiated effector memory CD45RA+ cells excluded. The assay was immunoSEQ multiplex PCR, and TCRdb's table has in-frame clones only and misses some. In the table there are over 2 million clones, roughly 95% of which are singletons. Source material: naive CD8+ T cells sorted from blood. These receptors came from a man aged 18 to 29 in good health.

The chain carries TRBV5-4 and TRBJ1-1; TRBD1 matches at 9 bases. Trimming at V came to 2 bases and at J to 2 bases, leaving 4 bases not matched to a gene. The CDR3 is 15 amino acids. Germline-derived CDR1 and CDR2 are SGHNT and YYREEE (reference sequence). The chain's CDR3 is CASSFGTGPNTEAFF. The DNA for the CDR3 is TGTGCCAGCAGCTTCGGGACAGGGCCAAACACTGAAGCTTTCTTT.

The J gene is TRBJ1-6, the V gene TRBV21-1. TRBV21-1 is deemed a pseudogene. The CDR3 totals 13 residues. The CDR3 here is CASSARPNSPLHF. CDR3 bases: TGTGCCAGCAGCGCCCGACCCAATTCACCCCTCCACTTT.

V is TRBV2 and J is TRBJ1-1, with D hard to call. CDR3 size: 15 residues. V was trimmed by 8 bases and J by 1 base, leaving 17 bases between them. Germline assignment: CDR1 SNHLY and CDR2 FYNNEI. The CDR3 here is CASRASQETNTEAFF. The DNA for the CDR3 is TGTGCCAGCCGAGCTTCTCAGGAGACGAACACTGAAGCTTTCTTT. Using reference TRBV2 and TRBJ1-1 for the parts outside the CDR3, the full variable domain is EPEVTQTPSHQVTQMGQEVILRCVPISNHLYFYWYRQILGQKVEFLVSFYNNEISEKSEIFDDQFSVERPDGSNFTLKIRSTKLEDSAMYFCASRASQETNTEAFFGQGTRLTVV.

V is TRBV7-9 and J is TRBJ2-7; a possible D gene is TRBD1 (6 bases). This CDR3 has 13 amino acids. Trimming took off 1 base at V and 6 bases at J, with 10 bases between the two ends. Germline V gene data show CDR1 as SEHNR and CDR2 as FQNEAQ (reference sequence). In DNA form, the CDR3 reads TGTGCCAGCAGCTTAGGCAGGGGCCCCGAGCAGTACTTC. Its translation is CASSLGRGPEQYF.

The DNA for the CDR3 is TGTGCCAGCAGTTTTCCCAGGGGAGGTGAGCAGTACTTC. Amino acids: CASSFPRGGEQYF. The chain carries TRBV27 and TRBJ2-7; D is possibly TRBD1 or TRBD2 (6 bases each). The CDR3 totals 13 residues. Germline V gives CDR1 MNHEY, CDR2 SMNVEV (reference sequence). The ends were cut back, 3 bases at V and 7 bases at J, with 13 bases in the middle.